These 25 T cell receptor beta chains were sequenced from one sample in a study of cytomegalovirus exposure and HLA in healthy donors (dated by TCRdb to 2016 to 2017). Libraries were constructed by the immunoSEQ multiplex PCR assay. For the multiplex PCR, a mixture combining 60 forward primers for TCR Vbeta segments and 13 reverse primers for TCR Jbeta segments was used. TCRdb retrieved this table from immuneACCESS and kept in-frame rearrangements only. Not all clones are present; in checked studies, unresolved V genes account for under half, and no reason is known for the remainder. The sample yields about 140,000 clones; roughly 80% were counted once. The top ten hold 1.2% of the sample. Sequencing was done on a sample of PBMCs. The origin of the receptors is a female donor in good health and CMV-seronegative.

The V call is TRBV6-5, the J call TRBJ2-1; 14 bases match TRBD2. The V segment lost 7 bases and the J segment 4 bases; nucleotides outside the gene matches: 3. This CDR3 is built from 15 residues. CDR1 and CDR2 (germline): MNHEY, SVGAGI. CDR3 DNA: TGTGCCAGCAAGCGACTAGCGGGAGGGTACAATGAGCAGTTCTTC. Residues: CASKRLAGGYNEQFF.

The J gene is TRBJ1-1, the V gene TRBV4-2; 12 bases are shared with TRBD1. V lost 2 bases, J lost 5 bases, and 15 bases stayed unmatched. Looked up from germline, CDR1 is LGHNA and CDR2 is YNFKEQ. The CDR3 loop spans 19 amino acids. This CDR3 reads CASSQKAGTGGSWRTEAFF. The CDR3 DNA follows: TGTGCCAGCAGCCAAAAGGCCGGGACAGGGGGCTCATGGAGGACTGAAGCTTTCTTT.

The V gene is TRBV21-1, the J gene TRBJ1-3; TRBD1 is the table's D call, not checked against the DNA. TRBV21-1 represents a pseudogene. The length of the CDR3 is 14 residues. The DNA for the CDR3 is TGTGCCAGCAGCAATGGACAGGGGAAGAACACCATATATTTT. This encodes CASSNGQGKNTIYF.

This chain links TRBV5-1 with TRBJ2-3; no clear D. The CDR3 has 15 residues. Trimming took off 5 bases at V and 0 bases at J, with 13 bases between the two ends. The germline gives CDR1 SGHRS, CDR2 YFSETQ. CDR3 loop: CASRPDSTSTDTQYF. The CDR3 DNA is TGCGCCAGCAGACCAGACTCCACTAGCACAGATACGCAGTATTTT.

The V call is TRBV29-1, the J call TRBJ1-1, with TRBD1 as a possible D gene (6 bases). Trimming pared 7 bases from V and 5 bases from J, leaving 14 bases between. Germline V CDR1 and CDR2: SQVTM, ANQGSEA. This CDR3 comprises 12 residues. This chain's CDR3 is CSALQGGTEAFF. The CDR3 DNA sequence: TGCAGCGCCTTACAGGGAGGGACTGAAGCTTTCTTT.

This clone showed up just once. The chain combines TRBV19 with TRBJ2-7, with unresolved D. The germline CDR1 and CDR2 sequences are LNHDA and SQIVND (reference sequence). This CDR3 spans 12 amino acids. Between the trimmed V and J ends, which lost 7 bases and 6 bases, there was a span of 13 bases. CDR3 nucleotides: TGTGCCAGTAAAATCGAGGAAAGCGAGCAGTACTTC. It is translated as CASKIEESEQYF.

J is TRBJ2-7 and V is TRBV2, with D maybe TRBD1 (5 bases). Germline V gene data show CDR1 as SNHLY and CDR2 as FYNNEI. Trimming stripped 8 bases from V and 4 bases from J, with 15 bases between. The length of the CDR3 is 13 residues. The CDR3 DNA reads as TGTGCCAGCGAAGAGAACAGGTCGTACGAGCAGTACTTC. This gives the protein CASEENRSYEQYF.

The chain has TRBV11-1 and TRBJ2-7; 9 nucleotides line up with TRBD1. From germline, CDR1 is SGHAT and CDR2 FQDESV (reference sequence). Trimming took 5 bases from V and 3 from J; bases not matched to a gene: 8. CDR3 length equals 15 residues. The CDR3 region has the DNA TGTGCCAGCAGCCCCCGGGACAGGGAGATCTACGAGCAGTACTTC. This encodes CASSPRDREIYEQYF.

The genes are TRBV5-1 and TRBJ2-7; a possible D gene is TRBD1 (5 bases). Germline-derived CDR1 and CDR2 are SGHRS and YFSETQ. The V end lost 1 base, the J end lost 9 bases, and 17 bases lay between the germline ends. The CDR3 totals 14 residues. The CDR3 nucleotides are TGCGCCAGCAGCTTGTCATCCCCAGGGTTAGGGCAGTACTTC. Encoded protein: CASSLSSPGLGQYF.

The V call is TRBV27, the J call TRBJ2-3; D not certain. CDR3 length equals 17 residues. CDR1 MNHEY and CDR2 SMNVEV come from the germline V gene (reference sequence). Trimming removed 0 bases at V and 0 bases at J, with 13 bases between. CDR3 residues: CASSLSMTVTSTDTQYF. Written as DNA, the CDR3 is TGTGCCAGCAGTTTATCGATGACTGTCACTAGCACAGATACGCAGTATTTT.

This clone was observed once. Other DNA sequences within the sample encode an identical CDR3. The chain recombines TRBV27 with TRBJ2-3; no firm D call. The germline gives CDR1 MNHEY, CDR2 SMNVEV (reference sequence). This CDR3 contains 14 residues. V dropped 3 bases and J dropped 0 bases, with 7 bases sitting between them. CDR3 DNA: TGTGCCAGCAGTTTGGTAACTAGCACAGATACGCAGTATTTT. This sequence encodes CASSLVTSTDTQYF.

V gene TRBV7-9 combines with J gene TRBJ1-2; 10 bases match TRBD1. Germline assignment: CDR1 SEHNR and CDR2 FQNEAQ (reference sequence). V dropped 5 bases and J dropped 4; count of bases not matched to a gene: 10. The CDR3 is 16 residues long. The CDR3 loop reads CASSPRQGALTYGYTF. CDR3 nucleotides: TGTGCCAGCAGCCCCCGACAGGGGGCGCTGACCTATGGCTACACCTTC.

V is TRBV5-1 and J is TRBJ2-3; tentative D call: TRBD2 (6 bases). Germline CDR1 and CDR2: SGHRS and YFSETQ. The V end was cut by 5 bases, the J end by 0 bases, with 7 bases between. This CDR3 comprises 13 residues. CDR3 DNA: TGCGCCAGCAGGGAGGGTAGCACAGATACGCAGTATTTT. This encodes CASREGSTDTQYF.

V gene TRBV5-1 combines with J gene TRBJ2-1; 7 nucleotides agree with TRBD1. Germline V gene data show CDR1 as SGHRS and CDR2 as YFSETQ. J lost 2 bases, V lost 6 bases, and 8 bases had no gene match. The CDR3 has 15 amino acids. The CDR3 sequence is CASTPSGTAYNEQFF. CDR3 bases: TGCGCCAGCACCCCCTCGGGGACAGCCTACAATGAGCAGTTCTTC.

The chain uses TRBV19 and TRBJ2-1; 8 bases are a match to TRBD2. The germline CDR1 and CDR2 sequences are LNHDA and SQIVND (reference sequence). Trimming at V came to 6 bases and at J to 3 bases, leaving 4 bases not matched to a gene. The CDR3 runs 14 residues. CDR3 sequence: CASRGGRIYNEQFF. The CDR3 DNA reads as TGTGCCAGTAGAGGCGGGAGGATCTACAATGAGCAGTTCTTC.

The chain uses TRBV27 and TRBJ2-2, with 11 bases that match TRBD2. Trimming cost V 4 bases and J 3 bases; bases outside gene matches: 4. Germline assignment: CDR1 MNHEY and CDR2 SMNVEV (reference sequence). The CDR3 spans 16 residues. The CDR3 DNA follows: TGTGCCAGCAGTTCCGGGACTAGCGGTTACACCGGGGAGCTGTTTTTT. This encodes CASSSGTSGYTGELFF.

The chain recombines TRBV28 with TRBJ2-7; a possible D gene is TRBD2 (5 bases). CDR3 size: 13 residues. The V gene lost 3 bases and the J gene lost 7 bases, with 13 bases spanning the gap. In germline, CDR1 is MDHEN, CDR2 SYDVKM. The CDR3 protein is CASSLQRGREQYF. The CDR3 coding sequence is TGTGCCAGCAGTTTGCAACGGGGAAGGGAGCAGTACTTC.

The chain links TRBV30 to TRBJ2-7; 14 bases fit TRBD2. The CDR3 has 15 amino acids. CDR1 GTSNPN and CDR2 SVGIG come from the germline V gene (reference sequence). Unmatched junction bases numbered 5, after V lost 4 bases and J lost 3 bases. DNA for the CDR3: TGTGCCTGGACGCCGGGACTAGCGGGAGTCTACGAGCAGTACTTC. This sequence encodes CAWTPGLAGVYEQYF.

The V gene is TRBV6-5, the J gene TRBJ1-1, with 8 positions matching TRBD1. The CDR3 is 15 residues long. Germline V gives CDR1 MNHEY, CDR2 SVGAGI. Trimming at V came to 0 bases and at J to 5 bases, leaving 5 bases not matched to a gene. CDR3 region: CASSYSRDRKTEAFF. The DNA of the CDR3 is TGTGCCAGCAGTTACTCGCGGGACAGGAAGACTGAAGCTTTCTTT.

The gene calls are TRBV2 and TRBJ2-7; the match to TRBD2 covers 8 bases. With V trimmed by 8 bases and J by 3 bases, 6 bases remained unmatched. This CDR3 has 13 amino acids. The V gene's germline CDR1 is SNHLY and CDR2 FYNNEI. CDR3 in amino acids: CASEREGFYEQYF. The DNA of the CDR3 is TGTGCCAGCGAACGGGAGGGGTTCTACGAGCAGTACTTC.

The chain joins TRBV2 to TRBJ2-5, with 7 bases matching TRBD2. CDR1 is SNHLY, CDR2 FYNNEI, per germline. The J segment lost 5 bases and the V segment lost 4 bases, leaving 13 bases of the junction unmatched. The CDR3 sequence is 16 residues long. Written as DNA, the CDR3 is TGTGCCAGCAGTGTCTCGTGGCGGGAGCTAAGGGAGACCCAGTACTTC. It is translated as CASSVSWRELRETQYF.

The V gene is TRBV6-5, the J gene TRBJ2-7, with 10 bases matching TRBD1. The CDR3 has 14 amino acids. V lost 7 bases and J lost 3; bases outside the gene matches: 6. Germline CDR1 and CDR2: MNHEY and SVGAGI. The CDR3 nucleotides are TGTGCCAGCACTTCCGGGACAGGGGACTACGAGCAGTACTTC. Translated, it gives CASTSGTGDYEQYF.

The rearrangement links TRBV10-2 to TRBJ1-5, with 9 nucleotides matching TRBD1. Germline trimming cut 0 bases from V and 2 bases from J; bases unmatched to any gene: 2. The length of the CDR3 is 16 residues. Germline values: CDR1 WSHSY, CDR2 SAAADI. CDR3 coding DNA: TGCGCCAGCAGTGAGTCGAGGACAGGGGGCAATCAGCCCCAGCATTTT. It codes for CASSESRTGGNQPQHF.

This chain uses TRBV6-5 with TRBJ1-2; tentative D call: TRBD1 (5 bases). Trimming removed 5 bases at V and 5 bases at J, with 18 bases between. The V gene's germline CDR1 is MNHEY and CDR2 SVGAGI. The CDR3 totals 15 residues. CDR3 loop: CASSGFLGLAYGYTF. DNA for the CDR3: TGTGCCAGCAGTGGGTTCCTGGGACTGGCATATGGCTACACCTTC.

The V call is TRBV6-1, the J call TRBJ2-2; unclear D gene. This CDR3 has 13 amino acids. Per germline, CDR1 MNHNS and CDR2 SASEGT. V was clipped by 7 bases and J by 11 bases, with 17 bases between them. The CDR3 region has the DNA TGTGCCAGCAAACCGTCAGGAACCAAAGAGCTGTTTTTT. It encodes CASKPSGTKELFF.